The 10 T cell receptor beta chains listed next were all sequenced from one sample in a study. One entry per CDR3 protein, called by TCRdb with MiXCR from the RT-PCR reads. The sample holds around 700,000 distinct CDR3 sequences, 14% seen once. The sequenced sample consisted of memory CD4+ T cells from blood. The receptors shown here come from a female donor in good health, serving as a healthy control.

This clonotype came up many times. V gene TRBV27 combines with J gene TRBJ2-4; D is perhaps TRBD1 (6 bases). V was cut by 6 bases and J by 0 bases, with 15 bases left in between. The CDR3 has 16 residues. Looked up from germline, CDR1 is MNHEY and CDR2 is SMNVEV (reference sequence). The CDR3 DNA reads TGTGCCAGCAGCTGGGGGCAGGGATTAGCCAAAAACATTCAGTACTTC. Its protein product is CASSWGQGLAKNIQYF.

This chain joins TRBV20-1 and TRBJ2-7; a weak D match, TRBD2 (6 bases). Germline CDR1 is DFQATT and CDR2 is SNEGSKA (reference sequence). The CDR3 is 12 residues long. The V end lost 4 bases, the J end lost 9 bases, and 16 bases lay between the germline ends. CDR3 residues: CSAIRGGKGQYF. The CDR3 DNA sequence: TGCAGTGCTATACGAGGAGGGAAGGGGCAGTACTTC.

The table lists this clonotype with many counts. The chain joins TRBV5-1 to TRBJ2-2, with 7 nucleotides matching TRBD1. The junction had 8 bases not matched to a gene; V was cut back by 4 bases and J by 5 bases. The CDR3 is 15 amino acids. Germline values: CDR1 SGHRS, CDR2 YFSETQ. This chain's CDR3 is CASSPDRVGTGELFF. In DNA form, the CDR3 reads TGCGCCAGCAGCCCTGACAGGGTTGGTACCGGGGAGCTGTTTTTT.

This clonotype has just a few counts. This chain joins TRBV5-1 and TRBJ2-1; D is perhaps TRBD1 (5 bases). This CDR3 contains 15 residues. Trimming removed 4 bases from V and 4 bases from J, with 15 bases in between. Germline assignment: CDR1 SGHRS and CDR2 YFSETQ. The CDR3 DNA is TGCGCCAGCAGCCAAGACAGCACCGCTTACAATGAGCAGTTCTTC. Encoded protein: CASSQDSTAYNEQFF.

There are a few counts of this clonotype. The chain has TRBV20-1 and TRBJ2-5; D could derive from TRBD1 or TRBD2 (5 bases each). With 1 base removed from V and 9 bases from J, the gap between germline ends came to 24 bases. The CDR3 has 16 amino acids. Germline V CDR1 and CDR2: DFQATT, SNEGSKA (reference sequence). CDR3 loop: CSARAPALRGGWAQYF. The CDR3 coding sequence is TGCAGTGCTAGAGCCCCGGCCCTCCGGGGCGGGTGGGCCCAGTACTTC.

This CDR3 reads CASSYLLRDRRTQETQYF. The CDR3 DNA follows: TGTGCCAGCAGTTATCTGCTCCGGGACAGGAGGACCCAAGAGACCCAGTACTTC. This chain links TRBV6-2 or TRBV6-3 with TRBJ2-5, with 8 bases matching TRBD1. Germline V gene sequence: CDR1 MNHEY, CDR2 SVGEGT. The CDR3 is 18 amino acids. With 3 bases clipped from V and 1 base from J, the junction kept 13 bases outside the gene matches.

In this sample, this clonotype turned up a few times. This CDR3 reads CASSRTSWEKETQYF. In DNA, the CDR3 is TGTGCCAGCAGCAGGACTAGCTGGGAGAAAGAGACCCAGTACTTC. This rearrangement joins TRBV4-2 to TRBJ2-5; 8 bases are shared with TRBD2. Germline V gene sequence: CDR1 LGHNA, CDR2 YNFKEQ. The CDR3 extends over 15 amino acids. Trimming took 5 bases from V and 3 from J; bases not matched to a gene: 8.

CDR3 in DNA: TGCGCCAGCACCCTATTAAGGGGAAACACTGAAGCTTTCTTT. Its translation: CASTLLRGNTEAFF. V and J are TRBV4-1 and TRBJ1-1; a possible D gene is TRBD1 (5 bases). Germline CDR1 is MGHRA and CDR2 is YSYEKL. This CDR3 spans 14 amino acids. Between the trimmed V and J ends, which lost 7 bases and 2 bases, there was a span of 14 bases.

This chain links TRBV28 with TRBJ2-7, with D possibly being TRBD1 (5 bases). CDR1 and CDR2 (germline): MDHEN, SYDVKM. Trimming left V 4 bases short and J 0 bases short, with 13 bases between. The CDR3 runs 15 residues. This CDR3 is CASSSLGADSYEQYF. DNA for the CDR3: TGTGCCAGCAGTTCCCTAGGGGCAGACTCCTACGAGCAGTACTTC.

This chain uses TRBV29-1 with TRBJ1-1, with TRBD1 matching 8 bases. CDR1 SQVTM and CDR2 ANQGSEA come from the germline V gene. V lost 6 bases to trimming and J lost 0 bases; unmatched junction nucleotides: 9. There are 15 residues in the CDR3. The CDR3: CSVLGQGYVNTEAFF. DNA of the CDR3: TGCAGCGTCCTAGGACAGGGTTATGTGAACACTGAAGCTTTCTTT.